These T cell receptor beta chains were read from a single sample in a study of identical twins. Each CDR3 protein gets one entry after TCRdb re-called the 5' RACE reads with MiXCR. The sample consists of roughly 570,000 distinct CDR3 sequences, 7.5% to 10% of them appearing once. These data were likewise used in another study, on yellow fever vaccine responses in identical twins.

The sample consisted of PBMCs. The source of these receptors is a woman aged 18-30 years in good health. Both conserved end residues are part of each CDR3. Fields, in order: clone size, J gene, D gene, V gene, CDR3 DNA, CDR3 protein. The D gene is left open where the match is weak. The size entry is marked missing in some rows and otherwise reads once, few, many or a size class.

>.|TRBJ2-1|.|TRBV9
TGTGCCAGCAGTACAGGTAGAGCGTACAATGAGCAGTTCTTC
CASSTGRAYNEQFF
>few|TRBJ2-7|.|TRBV19
TGTGCCAGTAGTCGTGACACTTACTCCTACGAGCAGTACTTC
CASSRDTYSYEQYF
>.|TRBJ2-1|TRBD2|TRBV11-2
TGTGCCAGCAGCTTAGGTCTTAGGCGGGAGGCGGGCAATGAGCAGTTCTTC
CASSLGLRREAGNEQFF
>many|TRBJ2-5|TRBD2|TRBV12-3/TRBV12-4
TGTGCCAGCAGTTTGGGGCTAGCGGTACAAGAGACCCAGTACTTC
CASSLGLAVQETQYF
>few|TRBJ2-7|.|TRBV20-1
TGCAGTGCTAGAGACAAGCAGTACGAGCAGTACTTC
CSARDKQYEQYF
>.|TRBJ2-3|TRBD2|TRBV10-3
TGTACCATCAGTTTAATGCTAGCGGGGGGATCTAGCACAGATACGCAGTATTTT
CTISLMLAGGSSTDTQYF
>.|TRBJ2-7|.|TRBV4-1
TGCGCCAGCAGCCCAAGAGGGGGGGAGGAACACGAGCAGTACTTC
CASSPRGGEEHEQYF
>few|TRBJ1-2|.|TRBV29-1
TGCAGCGTTGAAGATGAGGGCAGGGGCTATGGCTACACCTTC
CSVEDEGRGYGYTF
>many|TRBJ2-2|.|TRBV5-6
TGTGCCAGCAGCTTGCCCAGGCCCGGGGAGCTGTTTTTT
CASSLPRPGELFF
>.|TRBJ2-5|TRBD2|TRBV4-2
TGTGCCAGCAGCCAAGAAAGAGGAGCGGGAGGGCCCGTGACCCAGTACTTC
CASSQERGAGGPVTQYF
>many|TRBJ2-3|TRBD1|TRBV29-1
TGCAGCGTTGAAGTGGAACAGGGGTACTATTCAGATACGCAGTATTTT
CSVEVEQGYYSDTQYF
>few|TRBJ1-1|.|TRBV12-3/TRBV12-4
TGTGCCAGCAGAGGGAGGGACAAGATGAACACTGAAGCTTTCTTT
CASRGRDKMNTEAFF
>many|TRBJ1-1|.|TRBV10-3
TGTGCCATCAGCCTGACGGAGAACACTGAAGCTTTCTTT
CAISLTENTEAFF
>.|TRBJ2-7|TRBD1|TRBV16
TGTGCCAGCAGCCAATCGCGACAGGGTAGCAACGAGCAGTACTTC
CASSQSRQGSNEQYF
>.|TRBJ2-1|TRBD2|TRBV27
TGTGCCAGCAGTTCCTACTCTAGCGGGAGAAGGAATGAGCAGTTCTTC
CASSSYSSGRRNEQFF
>.|TRBJ2-3|.|TRBV4-3
TGCGCCAGCAGCCAAGAAGCGGCGCGTACGCAGTATTTT
CASSQEAARTQYF
>.|TRBJ2-1|TRBD2|TRBV20-1
TGCAGTGCCCGGATTAGCGGGGGGAACAATGAGCAGTTCTTC
CSARISGGNNEQFF
>many|TRBJ2-2|TRBD1|TRBV4-3
TGCGCCAGCAGCCAAGAGTCCGGGACAGTGAACACCGGGGAGCTGTTTTTT
CASSQESGTVNTGELFF
>.|TRBJ2-5|TRBD1|TRBV6-1
TGTGCCAGCAGTCCTGGGGGACAGGGGGTGCAAGAGACCCAGTACTTC
CASSPGGQGVQETQYF
>many|TRBJ2-5|TRBD2|TRBV27
TGTGCCAGCAGTTTCGGAGCGGGAGATGGGGAGACCCAGTACTTC
CASSFGAGDGETQYF
>many|TRBJ2-3|TRBD2|TRBV20-1
TGCAGTGCTAGAGGAATGTCGGAGCGGGGGGGCCGGGGAGATACGCAGTATTTT
CSARGMSERGGRGDTQYF
>.|TRBJ2-2|TRBD2|TRBV11-3
TGTGCCAGCAGCCCCGCTAGCGGGGGGGCCTTCGGGGAGCTGTTTTTT
CASSPASGGAFGELFF